Below, 28 T cell receptor beta chains from the same sample are listed, as sequenced in a study of T cells after posttransplantation cyclophosphamide. Method: immunoSEQ multiplex PCR; TCRdb's copy keeps in-frame clones and lacks some. Of about 47,000 clones in the sample, roughly nine tenths were seen once. Material: PBMCs. These receptor sequences come from a woman in her 50s in good health and a related stem cell transplant donor.

V and J are TRBV11-2 and TRBJ2-7; 11 bases align to TRBD2. The length of the CDR3 is 13 residues. V lost 6 bases and J lost 4; bases outside the gene matches: 2. Germline lookup yields CDR1 SGHAT and CDR2 FQNNGV. CDR3 DNA sequence: TGTGCCAGCAGACTAGCGGGAGATTACGAGCAGTACTTC. Protein product: CASRLAGDYEQYF. The full variable domain, its missing parts supplied by reference TRBV11-2 and TRBJ2-7, is EAGVAQSPRYKIIEKRQSVAFWCNPISGHATLYWYQQILGQGPKLLIQFQNNGVVDDSQLPKDRFSAERLKGVDSTLKIQPAKLEDSAVYLCASRLAGDYEQYFGPGTRLTVT.

The V gene is TRBV5-1, the J gene TRBJ2-3, with TRBD2 as a possible D gene (6 bases). Deletions cut 0 bases from V and 0 bases from J, with 11 bases between. This CDR3 region has 16 residues. Germline V CDR1 and CDR2: SGHRS, YFSETQ. CDR3 sequence reads: CASSLVGTSSTDTQYF. The CDR3 DNA reads TGCGCCAGCAGCTTGGTGGGGACTTCTAGCACAGATACGCAGTATTTT.

The CDR3 DNA follows: TGTGCCAGCAGTTATTCGCGGGAGGGCCTCGGAAATGAGCAGTTCTTC. It yields the protein CASSYSREGLGNEQFF. This chain connects TRBV6-9 to TRBJ2-1; 9 nucleotides align to TRBD2. Trimming at V came to 0 bases and at J to 7 bases, leaving 7 bases not matched to a gene. Looked up from germline, CDR1 is MNHGY and CDR2 is SVAAGI. The CDR3 has 16 residues.

The chain recombines TRBV5-6 with TRBJ2-1; D perhaps matches TRBD2 (6 bases). CDR3 length: 14 residues. Germline V lookup: CDR1 SGHDT, CDR2 YYEEEE. The V and J ends lost 0 bases and 5 bases respectively, with 9 bases between them. CDR3 residues: CASSLGRRDNEQFF. CDR3 bases: TGTGCCAGCAGCTTGGGCAGGAGGGACAATGAGCAGTTCTTC. Full variable domain (remainder filled in from reference TRBV5-6 and TRBJ2-1): DAGVTQSPTHLIKTRGQQVTLRCSPKSGHDTVSWYQQALGQGPQFIFQYYEEEERQRGNFPDRFSGHQFPNYSSELNVNALLLGDSALYLCASSLGRRDNEQFFGPGTRLTVL.

This sequence joins TRBV18 and TRBJ2-7; TRBD1 matches at 7 bases. Germline V gene lookup returns CDR1 KGHSH and CDR2 LQKENI. The CDR3 runs 16 residues. V shed 1 base and J 1 base; nucleotides not matched to a gene: 7. The CDR3 region is CASSPLRRTGSYEQYF. CDR3 sequence (DNA): TGTGCCAGCTCACCACTAAGGAGGACAGGATCCTACGAGCAGTACTTC.

This chain links TRBV5-1 with TRBJ1-1; no reliable D call. This CDR3 region has 16 residues. Trimming took off 4 bases at V and 0 bases at J, with 16 bases between the two ends. The germline gives CDR1 SGHRS, CDR2 YFSETQ. CDR3 region: CASSPYTERMNTEAFF. DNA for the CDR3: TGCGCCAGCAGCCCTTACACAGAAAGGATGAACACTGAAGCTTTCTTT.

The chain has TRBV6-6 and TRBJ1-4; no firm D call. This CDR3 spans 16 amino acids. Trimming removed 0 bases at V and 0 bases at J, with 8 bases between. CDR1 and CDR2 (germline): MNHNY, SVGAGI (reference sequence). CDR3 region: CASSYSSVTTNEKLFF. The CDR3 bases are TGTGCCAGCAGTTACTCTTCGGTGACAACTAATGAAAAACTGTTTTTT.

The V call is TRBV14, the J call TRBJ1-4; 7 bases are a match to TRBD1. The CDR3 runs 15 residues. Trimming at V came to 5 bases and at J to 5 bases, leaving 8 bases not matched to a gene. CDR1 is SGHDN and CDR2 is FVKESK in the germline V gene. CDR3 residues: CASSRRQGSNEKLFF. In DNA, the CDR3 is TGTGCCAGCAGCAGACGACAGGGAAGCAATGAAAAACTGTTTTTT.

The chain has TRBV14 and TRBJ1-2; D gene uncertain. This CDR3 region has 15 residues. V gave up 4 bases and J gave up 5 bases, with 17 bases separating them. Germline CDR1 is SGHDN and CDR2 is FVKESK. The chain's CDR3 is CASSPFVVRGYGYTF. The CDR3 bases are TGTGCCAGCAGCCCCTTTGTGGTGCGGGGATATGGCTACACCTTC.

V gene TRBV19 combines with J gene TRBJ2-1; 10 positions match TRBD2. Germline V gene data show CDR1 as LNHDA and CDR2 as SQIVND (reference sequence). This CDR3 spans 18 amino acids. V dropped 5 bases and J dropped 1; count of bases not matched to a gene: 11. This CDR3 reads CASSPSQLAGPSYNEQFF. CDR3 nucleotides: TGTGCCAGTAGTCCATCGCAACTAGCGGGGCCTTCCTACAATGAGCAGTTCTTC.

This chain connects TRBV19 to TRBJ1-2, with D possibly being TRBD1 (5 bases). The V and J ends lost 2 bases and 7 bases respectively, with 17 bases between them. CDR1 and CDR2 (germline): LNHDA, SQIVND (reference sequence). CDR3 size: 15 residues. This CDR3 reads CASSIISGGEAGYTF. As DNA, the CDR3 is TGTGCCAGTAGTATAATTTCGGGAGGGGAGGCTGGCTACACCTTC.

This clone was observed a single time. This rearrangement joins TRBV9 to TRBJ1-1, with 9 bases matching TRBD1. Germline V gene data show CDR1 as SGDLS and CDR2 as YYNGEE. The CDR3 sequence is 17 residues long. After removal of 5 bases from V and 3 bases from J, the junction contained 14 bases not matched to a gene. The CDR3 loop is CASRAVPQGALDTEAFF. CDR3 sequence (DNA): TGTGCCAGCAGAGCTGTCCCACAGGGGGCATTGGACACTGAAGCTTTCTTT.

The rearrangement joins TRBV9 to TRBJ2-3; the D is unclear. The CDR3 consists of 13 residues. From germline, CDR1 is SGDLS and CDR2 YYNGEE. Trimming removed 1 base at V and 1 base at J, with 4 bases between. Here the CDR3 DNA reads TGTGCCAGCAGCGTACCGGGCACAGATACGCAGTATTTT. Translating it yields CASSVPGTDTQYF.

This CDR3 reads CASSIDRQEAASPLHF. CDR3 bases: TGTGCCAGTAGTATAGATCGGCAGGAAGCGGCTTCACCCCTCCACTTT. The chain carries TRBV19 and TRBJ1-6; D not resolved. Germline loops: CDR1 LNHDA, CDR2 SQIVND (reference sequence). V was pared by 0 bases and J by 9 bases, with 15 bases between. This CDR3 has 16 residues. Variable domain in full (rest from reference TRBV19 and TRBJ1-6): DGGITQSPKYLFRKEGQNVTLSCEQNLNHDAMYWYRQDPGQGLRLIYYSQIVNDFQKGDIAEGYSVSREKKESFPLTVTSAQKNPTAFYLCASSIDRQEAASPLHFGNGTRLTVT.

This rearrangement joins TRBV7-9 to TRBJ1-2, with a weak D call TRBD1 (6 bases). The V and J ends lost 6 bases and 4 bases respectively, with 18 bases between them. The CDR3 spans 15 residues. CDR1 and CDR2 from the germline V gene are SEHNR and FQNEAQ (reference sequence). CDR3 bases: TGTGCCAGCAGGGGAGGGACAACGGGCGGCTATGGCTACACCTTC. This gives the protein CASRGGTTGGYGYTF. Complete variable domain (other parts from reference TRBV7-9 and TRBJ1-2): DTGVSQNPRHKITKRGQNVTFRCDPISEHNRLYWYRQTLGQGPEFLTYFQNEAQLEKSRLLSDRFSAERPKGSFSTLEIQRTEQGDSAMYLCASRGGTTGGYGYTFGSGTRLTVV.

The genes are TRBV5-1 and TRBJ2-7; 8 positions match TRBD2. J was trimmed by 6 bases and V by 4 bases; bases with no gene match: 9. This CDR3 has 14 amino acids. Germline loops: CDR1 SGHRS, CDR2 YFSETQ. CDR3 region: CASSPDPGLAEQYF. The CDR3 region has the DNA TGCGCCAGCAGCCCGGACCCTGGACTAGCCGAGCAGTACTTC.

This chain uses TRBV11-3 with TRBJ2-2; a possible D gene is TRBD2 (6 bases). The CDR3 runs to 15 residues. V lost 4 bases, J lost 7 bases, and 16 bases lay in between. Germline CDR1 and CDR2: SGHNT and YENEEA. The CDR3 bases are TGTGCCAGCAGCTCTCTAGGCGGGGCAGGCGGGGAGCTGTTTTTT. It specifies CASSSLGGAGGELFF.

The CDR3 DNA reads TGTGCCAGCAGCTTAGGTAGCCCCTTTAGCACAGATACGCAGTATTTT. Its translation: CASSLGSPFSTDTQYF. This chain joins TRBV7-8 and TRBJ2-3, with unresolved D. The CDR3 consists of 16 residues. The V gene lost 1 base and the J gene lost 0 bases, with 11 bases spanning the gap. Looked up from germline, CDR1 is SGHVS and CDR2 is FQNEAQ.

This chain joins TRBV29-1 and TRBJ2-6, with D perhaps matching TRBD1 (5 bases). The CDR3 is made up of 13 amino acids. V shed 7 bases and J shed 6 bases, with 13 bases lying between them. The V gene's germline CDR1 is SQVTM and CDR2 ANQGSEA. The CDR3 DNA reads TGCAGCGCGAAAGGGGCCGCGGCCAACGTCCTGACTTTC. Its protein product is CSAKGAAANVLTF.

The chain couples TRBV10-1 to TRBJ2-6, with D unclear. Trimming shortened V by 5 bases and J by 5 bases, and 22 bases separated the two germline ends. Germline lookup yields CDR1 WNHNN and CDR2 SYGVQD (reference sequence). This CDR3 has 18 amino acids. This CDR3 reads CASSTTAIAQSRANVLTF. In DNA, the CDR3 is TGCGCCAGCAGTACTACTGCAATCGCACAAAGTCGGGCCAACGTCCTGACTTTC.

V is TRBV19 and J is TRBJ1-6; D may be TRBD1 (5 bases). V lost 11 bases, J lost 10 bases, and 12 bases lay in between. Germline V CDR1 and CDR2: LNHDA, SQIVND (reference sequence). The CDR3 contains 11 residues. Here the CDR3 DNA reads TGTGCCTCGGGGGAGGGGTCACCCCTCCACTTT. Translation: CASGEGSPLHF. The full variable domain, its missing parts supplied by reference TRBV19 and TRBJ1-6, is DGGITQSPKYLFRKEGQNVTLSCEQNLNHDAMYWYRQDPGQGLRLIYYSQIVNDFQKGDIAEGYSVSREKKESFPLTVTSAQKNPTAFYLCASGEGSPLHFGNGTRLTVT.

The V and J genes are TRBV11-1 and TRBJ2-1, with a tentative D call TRBD2 (6 bases). V dropped 5 bases and J dropped 0 bases, with 14 bases sitting between them. In germline, CDR1 is SGHAT, CDR2 FQDESV (reference sequence). The CDR3 contains 16 residues. The CDR3 here is CASSPLATSSYNEQFF. CDR3 sequence (DNA): TGTGCCAGCAGCCCTCTAGCGACGAGCTCCTACAATGAGCAGTTCTTC.

This chain uses TRBV4-1 with TRBJ2-3; 10 bases are a match to TRBD1. Per the germline V gene, CDR1 is MGHRA and CDR2 is YSYEKL. This CDR3 spans 15 amino acids. Trimming took 4 bases from V and 3 from J; bases not matched to a gene: 4. This CDR3 is CASSPLGQGTDTQYF. The CDR3 DNA is TGCGCCAGCAGCCCCCTGGGACAGGGGACAGATACGCAGTATTTT.

The chain joins TRBV29-1 to TRBJ2-1; TRBD2 aligns across 9 bases. Germline V CDR1 and CDR2: SQVTM, ANQGSEA. J was trimmed by 2 bases and V by 6 bases; bases with no gene match: 11. This CDR3 has 16 amino acids. The CDR3 DNA is TGCAGCGTCCCCATCCCTCTAGCGGGAACCTACAATGAGCAGTTCTTC. It encodes CSVPIPLAGTYNEQFF.

This chain links TRBV10-3 with TRBJ2-2, with 8 bases lining up with TRBD1. Germline CDR1 ENHRY, CDR2 SYGVKD. Trimming at V came to 9 bases and at J to 5 bases, leaving 14 bases not matched to a gene. The CDR3 has 16 amino acids. CDR3 nucleotide sequence: TGTGCCATTCCGGCGGGGCAGGGGGCGCGAACCGGGGAGCTGTTTTTT. Translated, it gives CAIPAGQGARTGELFF.

This clone was picked up one time. V gene TRBV19 combines with J gene TRBJ1-2; D gene ambiguous. Trimming took off 2 bases at V and 2 bases at J, with 6 bases between the two ends. The CDR3 runs 13 residues. Germline-derived CDR1 and CDR2 are LNHDA and SQIVND (reference sequence). The CDR3 nucleotides are TGTGCCAGTAGTATATCTGAGAACTATGGCTACACCTTC. Amino acid sequence: CASSISENYGYTF.

V and J are TRBV2 and TRBJ2-5; a possible D gene is TRBD2 (5 bases). The germline gives CDR1 SNHLY, CDR2 FYNNEI. The CDR3 is 14 amino acids. The germline V and J ends were trimmed by 6 bases and 1 base, with 12 bases remaining between them. The CDR3 here is CASRTVGSQETQYF. CDR3 sequence (DNA): TGTGCCAGCAGGACGGTAGGGAGCCAAGAGACCCAGTACTTC.

This clone was seen only a few times. The genes are TRBV2 and TRBJ2-2; 10 nucleotides match TRBD1. Germline CDR1 SNHLY, CDR2 FYNNEI. Trimming at V came to 8 bases and at J to 5 bases, leaving 8 bases not matched to a gene. This CDR3 spans 15 amino acids. CDR3: CASRVGTGVTGELFF. CDR3 nucleotides: TGTGCCAGCCGTGTAGGGACAGGGGTTACCGGGGAGCTGTTTTTT. The entire variable domain, with the rest obtained from reference TRBV2 and TRBJ2-2, is as follows: EPEVTQTPSHQVTQMGQEVILRCVPISNHLYFYWYRQILGQKVEFLVSFYNNEISEKSEIFDDQFSVERPDGSNFTLKIRSTKLEDSAMYFCASRVGTGVTGELFFGEGSRLTVL.